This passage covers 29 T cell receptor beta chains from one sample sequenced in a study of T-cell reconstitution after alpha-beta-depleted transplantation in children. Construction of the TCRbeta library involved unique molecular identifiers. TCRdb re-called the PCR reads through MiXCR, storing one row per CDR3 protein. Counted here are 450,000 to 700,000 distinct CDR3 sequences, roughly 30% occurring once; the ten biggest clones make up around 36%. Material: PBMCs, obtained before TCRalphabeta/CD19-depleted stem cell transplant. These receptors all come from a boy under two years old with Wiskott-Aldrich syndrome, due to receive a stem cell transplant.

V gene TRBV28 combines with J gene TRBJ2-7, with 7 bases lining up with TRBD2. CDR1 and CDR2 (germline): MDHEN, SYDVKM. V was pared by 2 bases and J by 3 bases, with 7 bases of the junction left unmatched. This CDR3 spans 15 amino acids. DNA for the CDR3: TGTGCCAGCAGTTTACCGGGGAAGCGGGGCTACGAGCAGTACTTC. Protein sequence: CASSLPGKRGYEQYF. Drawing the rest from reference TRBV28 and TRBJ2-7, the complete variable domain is DVKVTQSSRYLVKRTGEKVFLECVQDMDHENMFWYRQDPGLGLRLIYFSYDVKMKEKGDIPEGYSVSREKKERFSLILESASTNQTSMYLCASSLPGKRGYEQYFGPGTRLTVT.

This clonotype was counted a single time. The CDR3 region is CASSGSGVRELFF. CDR3 nucleotides: TGCGCCAGCAGTGGGTCAGGGGTCCGGGAGCTGTTTTTT. J is TRBJ2-2 and V is TRBV10-1; TRBD1 is a possible D gene (6 bases). V gave up 4 bases and J gave up 9 bases, with 12 bases separating them. Germline CDR1 and CDR2: WNHNN and SYGVQD (reference sequence). The CDR3 totals 13 residues.

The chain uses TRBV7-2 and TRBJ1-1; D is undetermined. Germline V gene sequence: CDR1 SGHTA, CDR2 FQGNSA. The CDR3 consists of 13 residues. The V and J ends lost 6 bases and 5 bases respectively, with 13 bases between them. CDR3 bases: TGTGCCAGCAGACTAACAAGGGCAACTGAAGCTTTCTTT. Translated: CASRLTRATEAFF. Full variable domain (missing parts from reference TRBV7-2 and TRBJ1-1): GAGVSQSPSNKVTEKGKDVELRCDPISGHTALYWYRQSLGQGLEFLIYFQGNSAPDKSGLPSDRFSAERTGGSVSTLTIQRTQQEDSAVYLCASRLTRATEAFFGQGTRLTVV.

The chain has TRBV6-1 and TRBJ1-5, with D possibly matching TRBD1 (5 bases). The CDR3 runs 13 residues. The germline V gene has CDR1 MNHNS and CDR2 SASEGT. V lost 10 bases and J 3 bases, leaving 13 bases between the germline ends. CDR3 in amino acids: CATTRGFNQPQHF. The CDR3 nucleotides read TGTGCCACAACCCGGGGGTTCAATCAGCCCCAGCATTTT.

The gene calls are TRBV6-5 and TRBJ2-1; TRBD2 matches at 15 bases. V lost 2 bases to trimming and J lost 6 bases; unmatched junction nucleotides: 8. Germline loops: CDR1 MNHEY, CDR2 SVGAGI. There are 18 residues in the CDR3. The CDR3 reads CASSYGGLAGGRVNEQFF. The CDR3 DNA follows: TGTGCCAGCAGTTACGGGGGACTAGCGGGAGGAAGGGTCAATGAGCAGTTCTTC.

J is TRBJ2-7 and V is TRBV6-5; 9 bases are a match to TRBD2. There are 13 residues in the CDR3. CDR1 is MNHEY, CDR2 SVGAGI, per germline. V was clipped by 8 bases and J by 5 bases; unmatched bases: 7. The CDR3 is CASGSSGIHEQYF. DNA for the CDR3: TGTGCCAGCGGTTCTAGCGGGATCCACGAGCAGTACTTC.

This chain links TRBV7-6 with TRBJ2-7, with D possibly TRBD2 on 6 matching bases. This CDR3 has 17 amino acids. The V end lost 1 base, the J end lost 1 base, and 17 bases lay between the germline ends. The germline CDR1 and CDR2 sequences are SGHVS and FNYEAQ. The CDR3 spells CASSLGASAGYSYEQYF. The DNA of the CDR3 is TGTGCCAGCAGCTTAGGGGCTAGCGCTGGTTATTCCTACGAGCAGTACTTC.

CDR3 sequence: CASSLYGTNYEQYF. The CDR3 DNA reads as TGTGCCAGCAGCTTATACGGGACAAACTACGAGCAGTACTTC. This chain links TRBV7-6 with TRBJ2-7, with a tentative D call TRBD1 (6 bases). This CDR3 is built from 14 residues. Germline-derived CDR1 and CDR2 are SGHVS and FNYEAQ. V lost 2 bases to trimming and J lost 3 bases, with 11 bases between them.

CDR3 amino acids: CASSPGQSSNQPQHF. The CDR3, as DNA: TGTGCCAGCAGCCCGGGACAGAGTAGCAATCAGCCCCAGCATTTT. This chain connects TRBV28 to TRBJ1-5; 7 bases are a match to TRBD1. The CDR3 contains 15 residues. Trimming cost V 6 bases and J 0 bases; bases outside gene matches: 5. Germline V lookup: CDR1 MDHEN, CDR2 SYDVKM.

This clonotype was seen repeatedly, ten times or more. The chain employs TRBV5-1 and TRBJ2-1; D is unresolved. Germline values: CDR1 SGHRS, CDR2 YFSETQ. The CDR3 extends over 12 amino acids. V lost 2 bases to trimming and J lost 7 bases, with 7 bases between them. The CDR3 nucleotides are TGCGCCAGCAGCTTTTGGGGTAATGAGCAGTTCTTC. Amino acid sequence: CASSFWGNEQFF.

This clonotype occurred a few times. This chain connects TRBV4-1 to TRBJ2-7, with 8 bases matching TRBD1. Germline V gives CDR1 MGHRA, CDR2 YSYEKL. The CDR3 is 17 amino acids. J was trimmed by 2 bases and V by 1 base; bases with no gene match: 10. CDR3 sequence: CASSQVKGQAPAYEQYF. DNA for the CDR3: TGCGCCAGCAGCCAAGTTAAGGGACAGGCTCCCGCCTACGAGCAGTACTTC.

The CDR3 here is CASSQDPGGGFYEQYF. CDR3 DNA sequence: TGCGCCAGCAGCCAAGATCCTGGCGGAGGGTTCTACGAGCAGTACTTC. The V call is TRBV4-1, the J call TRBJ2-7; D may be TRBD2 (6 bases). The CDR3 contains 16 residues. Germline lookup yields CDR1 MGHRA and CDR2 YSYEKL. Trimming removed 0 bases at V and 3 bases at J, with 15 bases between.

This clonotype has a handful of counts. The CDR3, as DNA: TGTGCCAGCAGTTTCCGGGACACCATGAACACTGAAGCTTTCTTT. It specifies CASSFRDTMNTEAFF. V usage is TRBV28 and J usage is TRBJ1-1; D is perhaps TRBD1 (6 bases). Germline CDR1 reads MDHEN; CDR2 reads SYDVKM. With 3 bases removed from V and 0 bases from J, the gap between germline ends came to 11 bases. This CDR3 has 15 amino acids.

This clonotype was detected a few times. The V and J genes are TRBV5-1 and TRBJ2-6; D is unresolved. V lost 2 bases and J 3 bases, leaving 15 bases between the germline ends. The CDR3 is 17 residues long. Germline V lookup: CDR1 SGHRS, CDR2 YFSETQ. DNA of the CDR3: TGCGCCAGCAGCTTTGTCGACCGTGGTAGTGGGGCCAACGTCCTGACTTTC. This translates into CASSFVDRGSGANVLTF.

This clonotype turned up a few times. DNA of the CDR3: TGTGCCAGCAGCTTGGCGGTCAGGGAGTCCTACTTC. Translating it yields CASSLAVRESYF. The V and J genes are TRBV5-5 and TRBJ2-7; D assignment may be TRBD1 or TRBD2 (5 bases each). Per germline, CDR1 SGHKS and CDR2 YYEKEE (reference sequence). Trimming cost V 0 bases and J 13 bases, with 14 bases left between them. This CDR3 is built from 12 residues.

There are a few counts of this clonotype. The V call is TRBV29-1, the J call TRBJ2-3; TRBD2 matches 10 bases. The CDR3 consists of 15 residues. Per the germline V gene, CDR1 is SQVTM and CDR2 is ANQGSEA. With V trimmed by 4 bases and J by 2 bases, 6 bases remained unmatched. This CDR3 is CSVASGRAPTDTQYF. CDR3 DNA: TGCAGCGTTGCCAGCGGGAGGGCCCCCACAGATACGCAGTATTTT.

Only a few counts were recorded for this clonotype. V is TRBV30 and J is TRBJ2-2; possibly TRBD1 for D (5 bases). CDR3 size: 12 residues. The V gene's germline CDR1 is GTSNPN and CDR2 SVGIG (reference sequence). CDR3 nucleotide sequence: TGTGCGATCCCAGGGATAACCGGGGAGCTGTTTTTT. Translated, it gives CAIPGITGELFF. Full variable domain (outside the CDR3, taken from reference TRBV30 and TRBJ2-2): SQTIHQWPATLVQPVGSPLSLECTVEGTSNPNLYWYRQAAGRGLQLLFYSVGIGQISSEVPQNLSASRPQDRQFILSSKKLLLSDSGFYLCAIPGITGELFFGEGSRLTVL.

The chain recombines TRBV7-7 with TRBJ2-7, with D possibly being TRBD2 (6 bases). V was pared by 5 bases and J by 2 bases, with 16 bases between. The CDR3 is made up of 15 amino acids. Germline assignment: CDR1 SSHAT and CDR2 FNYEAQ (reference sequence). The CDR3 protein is CASSAGWRGPYEQYF. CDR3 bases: TGTGCCAGCAGCGCCGGTTGGCGGGGTCCCTACGAGCAGTACTTC.

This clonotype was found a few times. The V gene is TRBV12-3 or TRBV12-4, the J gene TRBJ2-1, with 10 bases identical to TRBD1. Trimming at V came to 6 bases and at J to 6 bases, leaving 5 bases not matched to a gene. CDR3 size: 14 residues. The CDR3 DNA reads TGTGCCAGCAGCCCTGGGACAGGGGTCAATGAGCAGTTCTTC. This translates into CASSPGTGVNEQFF.

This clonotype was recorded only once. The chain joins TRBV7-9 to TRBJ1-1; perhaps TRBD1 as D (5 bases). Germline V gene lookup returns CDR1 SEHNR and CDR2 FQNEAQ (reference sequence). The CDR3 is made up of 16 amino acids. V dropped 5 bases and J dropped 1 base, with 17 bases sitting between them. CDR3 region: CASSRVSGTGNTEAFF. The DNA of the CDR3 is TGTGCCAGCAGCCGCGTCTCCGGGACGGGGAACACTGAAGCTTTCTTT.

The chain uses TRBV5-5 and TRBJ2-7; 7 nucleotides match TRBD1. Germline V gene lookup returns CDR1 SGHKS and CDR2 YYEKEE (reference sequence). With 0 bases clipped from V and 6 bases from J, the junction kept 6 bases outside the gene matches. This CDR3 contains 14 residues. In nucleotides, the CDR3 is TGTGCCAGCAGCTTGGGAGGGGGCAGGGGCGAGCAGTACTTC. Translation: CASSLGGGRGEQYF. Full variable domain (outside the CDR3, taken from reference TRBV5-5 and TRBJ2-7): DAGVTQSPTHLIKTRGQQVTLRCSPISGHKSVSWYQQVLGQGPQFIFQYYEKEERGRGNFPDRFSARQFPNYSSELNVNALLLGDSALYLCASSLGGGRGEQYFGPGTRLTVT.

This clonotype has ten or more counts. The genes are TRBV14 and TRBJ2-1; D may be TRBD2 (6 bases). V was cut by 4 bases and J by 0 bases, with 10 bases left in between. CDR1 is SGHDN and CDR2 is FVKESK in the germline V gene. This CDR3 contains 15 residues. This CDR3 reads CASSPGGSSYNEQFF. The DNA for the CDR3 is TGTGCCAGCAGCCCTGGGGGGAGCTCCTACAATGAGCAGTTCTTC.

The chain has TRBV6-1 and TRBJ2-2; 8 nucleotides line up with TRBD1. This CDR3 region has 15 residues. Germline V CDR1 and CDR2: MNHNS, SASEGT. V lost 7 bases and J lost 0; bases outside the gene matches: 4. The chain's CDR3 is CASNEQGANTGELFF. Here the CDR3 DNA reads TGTGCCAGCAACGAACAGGGGGCGAACACCGGGGAGCTGTTTTTT.

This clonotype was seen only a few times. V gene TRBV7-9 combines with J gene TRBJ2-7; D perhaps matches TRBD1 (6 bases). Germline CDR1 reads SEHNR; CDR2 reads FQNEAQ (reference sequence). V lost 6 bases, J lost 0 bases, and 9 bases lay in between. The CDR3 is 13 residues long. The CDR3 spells CASRDRYSYEQYF. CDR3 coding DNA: TGTGCCAGCAGAGACAGGTACTCCTACGAGCAGTACTTC. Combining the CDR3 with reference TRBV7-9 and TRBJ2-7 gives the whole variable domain DTGVSQNPRHKITKRGQNVTFRCDPISEHNRLYWYRQTLGQGPEFLTYFQNEAQLEKSRLLSDRFSAERPKGSFSTLEIQRTEQGDSAMYLCASRDRYSYEQYFGPGTRLTVT.

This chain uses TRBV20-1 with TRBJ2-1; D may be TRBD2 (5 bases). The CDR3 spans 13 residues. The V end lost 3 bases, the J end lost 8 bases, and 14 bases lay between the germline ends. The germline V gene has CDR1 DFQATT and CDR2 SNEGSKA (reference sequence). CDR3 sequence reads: CSARSGSSYEQFF. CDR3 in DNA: TGCAGTGCTAGGTCTGGGAGTAGCTATGAGCAGTTCTTC.

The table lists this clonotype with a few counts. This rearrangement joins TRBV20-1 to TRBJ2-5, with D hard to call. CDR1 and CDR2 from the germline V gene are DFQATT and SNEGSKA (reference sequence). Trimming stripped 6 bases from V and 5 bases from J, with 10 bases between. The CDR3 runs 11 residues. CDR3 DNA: TGCAGTGCAGCTTATGGGGAGACCCAGTACTTC. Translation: CSAAYGETQYF.

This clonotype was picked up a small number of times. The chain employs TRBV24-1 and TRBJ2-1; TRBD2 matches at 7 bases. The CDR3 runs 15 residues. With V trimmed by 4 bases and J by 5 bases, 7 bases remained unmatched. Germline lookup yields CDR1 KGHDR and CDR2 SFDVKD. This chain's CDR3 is CATSDPSGKNNEQFF. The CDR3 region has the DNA TGTGCCACCAGTGACCCAAGCGGGAAGAACAATGAGCAGTTCTTC.

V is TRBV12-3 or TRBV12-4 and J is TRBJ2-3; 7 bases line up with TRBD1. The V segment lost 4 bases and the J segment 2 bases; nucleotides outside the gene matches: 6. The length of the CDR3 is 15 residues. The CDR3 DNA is TGTGCCAGCAGTTCCAGGACAGGATTCACAGATACGCAGTATTTT. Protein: CASSSRTGFTDTQYF.

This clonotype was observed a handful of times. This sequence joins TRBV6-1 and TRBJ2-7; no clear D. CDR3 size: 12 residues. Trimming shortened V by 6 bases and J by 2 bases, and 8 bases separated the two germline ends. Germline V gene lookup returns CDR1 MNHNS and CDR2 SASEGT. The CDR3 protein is CASRKQTYEQYF. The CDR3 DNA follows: TGTGCCAGCAGAAAACAAACCTACGAGCAGTACTTC.